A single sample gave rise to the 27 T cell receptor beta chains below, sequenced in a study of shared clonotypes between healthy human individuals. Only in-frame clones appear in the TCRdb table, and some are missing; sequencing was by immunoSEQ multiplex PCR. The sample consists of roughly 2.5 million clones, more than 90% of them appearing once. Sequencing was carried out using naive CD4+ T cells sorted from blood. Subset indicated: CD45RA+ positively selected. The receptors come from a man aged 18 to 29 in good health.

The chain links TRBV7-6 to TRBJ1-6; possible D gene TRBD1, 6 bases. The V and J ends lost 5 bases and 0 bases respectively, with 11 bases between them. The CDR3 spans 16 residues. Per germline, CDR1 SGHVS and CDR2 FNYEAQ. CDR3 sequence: CASSQGQYSYNSPLHF. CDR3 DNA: TGTGCCAGCAGCCAAGGACAGTACTCCTATAATTCACCCCTCCACTTT.

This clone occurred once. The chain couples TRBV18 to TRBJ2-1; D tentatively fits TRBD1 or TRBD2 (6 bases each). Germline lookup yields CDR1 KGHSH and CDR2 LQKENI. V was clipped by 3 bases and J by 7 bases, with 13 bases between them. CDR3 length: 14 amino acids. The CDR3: CASSPREGGNEQFF. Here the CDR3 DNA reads TGTGCCAGCTCACCCCGGGAAGGGGGGAATGAGCAGTTCTTC.

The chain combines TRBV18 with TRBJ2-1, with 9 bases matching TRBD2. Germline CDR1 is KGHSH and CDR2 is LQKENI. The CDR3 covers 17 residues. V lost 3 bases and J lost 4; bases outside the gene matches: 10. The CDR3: CASSPIAGDGIYNEQFF. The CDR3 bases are TGTGCCAGCTCACCGATAGCGGGAGATGGGATTTACAATGAGCAGTTCTTC.

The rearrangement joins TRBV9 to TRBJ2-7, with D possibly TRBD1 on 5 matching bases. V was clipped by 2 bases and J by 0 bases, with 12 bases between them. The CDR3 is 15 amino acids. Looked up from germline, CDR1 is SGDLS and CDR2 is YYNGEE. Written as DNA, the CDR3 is TGTGCCAGCAGCGTTCACGCAGGGTTCTCCTACGAGCAGTACTTC. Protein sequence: CASSVHAGFSYEQYF.

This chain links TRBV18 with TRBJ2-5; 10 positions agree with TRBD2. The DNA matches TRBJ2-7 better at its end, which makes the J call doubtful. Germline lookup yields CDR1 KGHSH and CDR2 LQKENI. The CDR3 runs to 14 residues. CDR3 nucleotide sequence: TGTGCCAGCTTCCCTAGCGGGAGAGGGGACGAGCAGTACTTC. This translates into CASFPSGRGDEQYF.

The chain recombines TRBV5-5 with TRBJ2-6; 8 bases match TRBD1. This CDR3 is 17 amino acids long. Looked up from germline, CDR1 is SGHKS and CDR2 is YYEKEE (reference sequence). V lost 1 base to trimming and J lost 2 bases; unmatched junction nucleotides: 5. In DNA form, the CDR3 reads TGTGCCAGCAGCTTGACCGGACAGGGAGCTGGGGCCAACGTCCTGACTTTC. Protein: CASSLTGQGAGANVLTF.

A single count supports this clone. The CDR3 nucleotides are TGTGCCAGCTCAGGTGAAACAGGGGAGTATGGCTACACCTTC. This sequence encodes CASSGETGEYGYTF. The chain uses TRBV18 and TRBJ1-2, with 7 bases that match TRBD1. The germline gives CDR1 KGHSH, CDR2 LQKENI. The CDR3 has 14 residues. V shed 5 bases and J 5 bases; nucleotides not matched to a gene: 8.

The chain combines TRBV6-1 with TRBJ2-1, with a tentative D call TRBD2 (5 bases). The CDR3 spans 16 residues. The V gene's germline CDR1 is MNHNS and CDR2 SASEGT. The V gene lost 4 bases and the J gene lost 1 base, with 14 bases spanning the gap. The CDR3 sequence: CASSGGLARSYNEQFF. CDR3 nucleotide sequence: TGTGCCAGCAGTGGCGGACTCGCCCGGTCCTACAATGAGCAGTTCTTC.

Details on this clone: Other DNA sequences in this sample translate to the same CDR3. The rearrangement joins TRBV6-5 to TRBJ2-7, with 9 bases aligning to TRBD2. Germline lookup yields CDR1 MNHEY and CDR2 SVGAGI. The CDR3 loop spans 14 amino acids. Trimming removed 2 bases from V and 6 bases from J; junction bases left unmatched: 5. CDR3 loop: CASSYLAGGREQYF. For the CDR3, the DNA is TGTGCCAGCAGTTACCTGGCGGGAGGGCGCGAGCAGTACTTC.

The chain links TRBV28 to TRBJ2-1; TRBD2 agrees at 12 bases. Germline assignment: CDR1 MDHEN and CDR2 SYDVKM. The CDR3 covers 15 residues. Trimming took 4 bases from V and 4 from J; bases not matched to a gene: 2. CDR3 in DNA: TGTGCCAGCAGTTCCGGGACTAGCGGGTACAATGAGCAGTTCTTC. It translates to CASSSGTSGYNEQFF.

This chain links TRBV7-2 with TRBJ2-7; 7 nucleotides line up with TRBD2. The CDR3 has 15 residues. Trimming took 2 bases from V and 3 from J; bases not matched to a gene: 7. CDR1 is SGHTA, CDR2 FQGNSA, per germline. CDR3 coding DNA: TGTGCCAGCAGCTTATATTCGCGGGAGATCTACGAGCAGTACTTC. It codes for CASSLYSREIYEQYF.

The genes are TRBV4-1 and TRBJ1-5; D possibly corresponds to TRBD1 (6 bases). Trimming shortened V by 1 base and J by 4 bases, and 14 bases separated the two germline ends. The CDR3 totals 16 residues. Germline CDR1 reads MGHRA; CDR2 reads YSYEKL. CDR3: CASSQVEGGSNQPQHF. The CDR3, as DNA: TGCGCCAGCAGCCAAGTTGAGGGGGGCTCAAATCAGCCCCAGCATTTT.

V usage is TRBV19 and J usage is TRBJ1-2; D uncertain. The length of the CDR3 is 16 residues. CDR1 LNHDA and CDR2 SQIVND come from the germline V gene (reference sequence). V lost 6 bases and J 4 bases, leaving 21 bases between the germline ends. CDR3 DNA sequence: TGTGCCAGTAGCTTTCAGTCGGACCGTCCCGTCTATGGCTACACCTTC. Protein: CASSFQSDRPVYGYTF.

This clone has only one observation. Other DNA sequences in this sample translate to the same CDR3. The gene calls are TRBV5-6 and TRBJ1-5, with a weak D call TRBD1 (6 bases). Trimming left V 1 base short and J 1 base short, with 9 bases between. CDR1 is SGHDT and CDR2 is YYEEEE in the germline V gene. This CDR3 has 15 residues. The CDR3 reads CASSLRGASNQPQHF. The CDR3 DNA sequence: TGTGCCAGCAGCTTGAGGGGGGCGAGCAATCAGCCCCAGCATTTT.

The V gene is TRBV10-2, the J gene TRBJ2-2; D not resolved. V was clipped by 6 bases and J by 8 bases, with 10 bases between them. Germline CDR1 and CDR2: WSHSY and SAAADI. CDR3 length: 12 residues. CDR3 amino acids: CASRPLLGELFF. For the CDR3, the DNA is TGCGCCAGCAGACCCCTTTTAGGGGAGCTGTTTTTT.

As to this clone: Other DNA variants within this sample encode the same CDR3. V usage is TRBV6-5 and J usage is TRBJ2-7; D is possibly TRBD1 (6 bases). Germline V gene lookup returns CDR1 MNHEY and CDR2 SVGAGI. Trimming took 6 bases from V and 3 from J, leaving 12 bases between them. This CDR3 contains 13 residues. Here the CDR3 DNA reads TGTGCCAGCAGCCGAGGACAGAACTACGAGCAGTACTTC. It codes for CASSRGQNYEQYF.

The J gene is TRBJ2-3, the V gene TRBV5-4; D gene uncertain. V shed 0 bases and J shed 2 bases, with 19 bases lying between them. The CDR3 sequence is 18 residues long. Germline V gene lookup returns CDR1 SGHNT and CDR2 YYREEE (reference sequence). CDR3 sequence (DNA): TGTGCCAGCAGCTTGGATAATGGGCGTGCACCTTCCACAGATACGCAGTATTTT. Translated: CASSLDNGRAPSTDTQYF.

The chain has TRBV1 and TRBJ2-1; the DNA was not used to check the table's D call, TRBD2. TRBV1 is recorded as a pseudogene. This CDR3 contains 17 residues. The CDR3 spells CTSSQAGAGTSNAEKFF. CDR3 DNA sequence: TGCACCAGCAGCCAGGCCGGGGCCGGGACTAGCAATGCGGAAAAGTTCTTC.

The CDR3 DNA reads as TGTGCCAGCAGGCCGGACAGGGTACGAGAAAAACTGTTTTTT. Amino acid sequence: CASRPDRVREKLFF. The rearrangement links TRBV2 to TRBJ1-4, with 8 bases matching TRBD1. The V gene end was trimmed by 6 bases and the J gene end by 8 bases; junction bases not matched to a gene: 8. The germline gives CDR1 SNHLY, CDR2 FYNNEI. This CDR3 is 14 amino acids long.

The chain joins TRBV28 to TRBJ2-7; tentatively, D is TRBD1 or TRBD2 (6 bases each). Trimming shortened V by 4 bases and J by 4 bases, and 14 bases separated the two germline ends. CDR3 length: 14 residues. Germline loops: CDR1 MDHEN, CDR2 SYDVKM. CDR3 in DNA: TGTGCCAGCAGTTCTCATACGGGGGCGTACGAGCAGTACTTC. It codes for CASSSHTGAYEQYF.

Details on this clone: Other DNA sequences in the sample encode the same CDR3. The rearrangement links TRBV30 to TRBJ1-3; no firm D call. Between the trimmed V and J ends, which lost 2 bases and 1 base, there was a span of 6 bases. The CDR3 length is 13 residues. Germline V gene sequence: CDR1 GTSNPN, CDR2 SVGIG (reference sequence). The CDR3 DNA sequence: TGTGCCTGGAGTCTCCTATCTGGAAACACCATATATTTT. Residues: CAWSLLSGNTIYF.

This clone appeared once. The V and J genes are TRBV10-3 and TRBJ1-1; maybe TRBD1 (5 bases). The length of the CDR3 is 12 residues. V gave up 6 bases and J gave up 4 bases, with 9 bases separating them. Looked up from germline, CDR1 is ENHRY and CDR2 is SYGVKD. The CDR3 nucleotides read TGTGCCATCAGGGGGGAGCCCACTGAAGCTTTCTTT. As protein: CAIRGEPTEAFF.

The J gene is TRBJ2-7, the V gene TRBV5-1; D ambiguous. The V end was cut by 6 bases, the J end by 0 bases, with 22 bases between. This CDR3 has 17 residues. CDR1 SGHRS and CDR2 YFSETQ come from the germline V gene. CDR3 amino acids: CASTFGLSGRRSYEQYF. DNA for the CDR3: TGCGCCAGCACCTTCGGCTTAAGTGGCAGGCGCTCCTACGAGCAGTACTTC.

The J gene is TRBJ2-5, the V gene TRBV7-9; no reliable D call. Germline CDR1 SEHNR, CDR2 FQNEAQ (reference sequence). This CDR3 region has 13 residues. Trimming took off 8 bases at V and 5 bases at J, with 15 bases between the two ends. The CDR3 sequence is CASLTPVRETQYF. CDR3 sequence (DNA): TGTGCCAGCTTGACGCCGGTGAGGGAGACCCAGTACTTC.

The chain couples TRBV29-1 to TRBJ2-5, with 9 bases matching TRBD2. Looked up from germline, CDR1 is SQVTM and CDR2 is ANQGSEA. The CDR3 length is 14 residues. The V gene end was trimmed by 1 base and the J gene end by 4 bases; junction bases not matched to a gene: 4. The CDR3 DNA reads TGCAGCGTTGAAGGGGCGGGAGGGGGAGAGACCCAGTACTTC. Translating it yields CSVEGAGGGETQYF.

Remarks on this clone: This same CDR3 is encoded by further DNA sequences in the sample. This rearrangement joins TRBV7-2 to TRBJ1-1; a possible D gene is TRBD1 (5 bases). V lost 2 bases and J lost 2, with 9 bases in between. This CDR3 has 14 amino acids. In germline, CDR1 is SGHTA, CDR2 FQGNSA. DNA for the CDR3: TGTGCCAGCAGCTTACAGGGTGGAAACACTGAAGCTTTCTTT. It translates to CASSLQGGNTEAFF.

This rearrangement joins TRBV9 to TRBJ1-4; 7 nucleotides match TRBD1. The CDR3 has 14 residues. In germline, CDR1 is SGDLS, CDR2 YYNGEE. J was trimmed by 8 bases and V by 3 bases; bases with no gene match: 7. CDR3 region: CASSASRGNEKLFF. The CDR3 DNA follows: TGTGCCAGCAGCGCGAGCAGGGGGAACGAAAAACTGTTTTTT.